This entry lists 22 T cell receptor beta chains sequenced from one sample in a study of T-cell reconstitution after alpha-beta-depleted transplantation in children. Unique molecular identifiers were used in preparing the TCRbeta library. TCRdb reanalysed the PCR reads using MiXCR and keeps one entry per CDR3 protein. The top ten hold over 25% of the sample, which has just over 950,000 distinct CDR3 sequences, around 30% seen once. The material was PBMCs, mostly from graft donor cells, obtained 360 days after TCRalphabeta/CD19-depleted stem cell transplant. The receptors shown here come from a boy under three years old who had a stem cell transplant for SCID, so the T cells may come from the graft donor.

There are a few counts of this clonotype. This chain uses TRBV9 with TRBJ2-3; D not certain. Germline lookup yields CDR1 SGDLS and CDR2 YYNGEE. This CDR3 is 13 amino acids long. The ends were cut back, 0 bases at V and 4 bases at J, with 6 bases in the middle. The CDR3 DNA reads TGTGCCAGCAGCGTAGGGACGGCAGATACGCAGTATTTT. Protein product: CASSVGTADTQYF.

The J gene is TRBJ2-7, the V gene TRBV4-1; the D gene is possibly TRBD1 (5 bases). Trimming took off 0 bases at V and 5 bases at J, with 14 bases between the two ends. CDR1 is MGHRA, CDR2 YSYEKL, per germline. This CDR3 has 15 amino acids. The CDR3 loop is CASSQDRGKSNEQYF. The DNA for the CDR3 is TGCGCCAGCAGCCAAGATAGGGGAAAGTCGAACGAGCAGTACTTC.

The rearrangement joins TRBV20-1 to TRBJ2-5; a possible D gene is TRBD2 (6 bases). The ends were cut back, 7 bases at V and 4 bases at J, with 25 bases in the middle. Germline V lookup: CDR1 DFQATT, CDR2 SNEGSKA (reference sequence). CDR3 size: 16 residues. CDR3 protein: CSVRHLFPGGRETQYF. The CDR3 coding sequence is TGCAGTGTCAGGCACCTGTTCCCCGGAGGGAGAGAGACCCAGTACTTC.

This clonotype showed up just a few times. V is TRBV7-6 and J is TRBJ2-1; no clear D. The CDR3 consists of 12 residues. The germline V and J ends were trimmed by 5 bases and 9 bases, with 11 bases remaining between them. Germline V gene data show CDR1 as SGHVS and CDR2 as FNYEAQ. CDR3 nucleotide sequence: TGTGCCAGCAGCCCCGCGGTTGGTGAGCAGTTCTTC. Translating it yields CASSPAVGEQFF. Based on the CDR3 plus reference TRBV7-6 and TRBJ2-1, the full variable domain is GAGVSQSPRYKVTKRGQDVALRCDPISGHVSLYWYRQALGQGPEFLTYFNYEAQQDKSGLPNDRFSAERPEGSISTLTIQRTEQRDSAMYRCASSPAVGEQFFGPGTRLTVL.

There are a few counts of this clonotype. J is TRBJ2-7 and V is TRBV15; the match to TRBD1 covers 9 bases. Germline CDR1 and CDR2: LNHNV and YYDKDF (reference sequence). Unmatched junction bases numbered 6, after V lost 0 bases and J lost 6 bases. This CDR3 contains 15 residues. The CDR3 is CATSRDRGQGGEQYF. In DNA form, the CDR3 reads TGTGCCACCAGCAGAGACAGGGGACAGGGAGGCGAGCAGTACTTC.

This clonotype was seen a handful of times. V gene TRBV5-5 combines with J gene TRBJ2-2; D is unresolved. The CDR3 spans 15 residues. V was trimmed by 2 bases and J by 8 bases, leaving 16 bases between them. CDR1 is SGHKS, CDR2 YYEKEE, per germline (reference sequence). As DNA, the CDR3 is TGTGCCAGCAGCTTCCTCGGACGGTCCGCGGGGGAGCTGTTTTTT. This codes for CASSFLGRSAGELFF.

This chain uses TRBV7-8 with TRBJ2-6; D may be TRBD1 (5 bases). The ends were cut back, 8 bases at V and 0 bases at J, with 14 bases in the middle. The CDR3 spans 16 residues. The germline CDR1 and CDR2 sequences are SGHVS and FQNEAQ. The DNA of the CDR3 is TGTGCCAGCTCTGGGGCAGGACACTCTGGGGCCAACGTCCTGACTTTC. Its translation: CASSGAGHSGANVLTF.

This chain links TRBV6-2 or TRBV6-3 with TRBJ2-5; D remains ambiguous. The germline V and J ends were trimmed by 2 bases and 5 bases, with 9 bases remaining between them. Per the germline V gene, CDR1 is MNHEY and CDR2 is SVGEGT. The CDR3 totals 13 residues. CDR3 protein: CASSYKDPETQYF. CDR3 bases: TGTGCCAGCAGTTACAAGGATCCGGAGACCCAGTACTTC.

CDR3 nucleotide sequence: TGTGCCAGTACCTTGGGCCCTGAAGCTTTCTTT. Translating it yields CASTLGPEAFF. The rearrangement links TRBV12-3 or TRBV12-4 to TRBJ1-1; D not resolved. CDR3 length: 11 residues. The V gene lost 9 bases and the J gene lost 6 bases, with 11 bases spanning the gap.

The rearrangement links TRBV5-6 to TRBJ2-1; 10 bases are shared with TRBD1. Germline lookup yields CDR1 SGHDT and CDR2 YYEEEE. V shed 0 bases and J 3 bases; nucleotides not matched to a gene: 6. The CDR3 sequence is 17 residues long. Here the CDR3 DNA reads TGTGCCAGCAGCTTGGCAGGGACAGGGGTCATCTACAATGAGCAGTTCTTC. It is translated as CASSLAGTGVIYNEQFF. The full variable domain, rest sourced from reference TRBV5-6 and TRBJ2-1, is DAGVTQSPTHLIKTRGQQVTLRCSPKSGHDTVSWYQQALGQGPQFIFQYYEEEERQRGNFPDRFSGHQFPNYSSELNVNALLLGDSALYLCASSLAGTGVIYNEQFFGPGTRLTVL.

This clonotype has just a few counts. The rearrangement joins TRBV5-1 to TRBJ2-7; 7 bases align to TRBD2. Trimming removed 4 bases from V and 4 bases from J; junction bases left unmatched: 11. Per the germline V gene, CDR1 is SGHRS and CDR2 is YFSETQ. This CDR3 is built from 15 residues. Here the CDR3 DNA reads TGCGCCAGCAGCAAACCGGGACTACCAACTTACGAGCAGTACTTC. This codes for CASSKPGLPTYEQYF.

The chain joins TRBV27 to TRBJ1-5, with D tentatively TRBD1 (5 bases). Looked up from germline, CDR1 is MNHEY and CDR2 is SMNVEV (reference sequence). The CDR3 has 13 residues. The germline V and J ends were trimmed by 3 bases and 5 bases, with 8 bases remaining between them. This CDR3 is CASSFRGHQPQHF. CDR3 sequence (DNA): TGTGCCAGCAGTTTTAGGGGCCATCAGCCCCAGCATTTT.

V and J are TRBV7-2 and TRBJ2-7; possibly TRBD2 for D (6 bases). Germline-derived CDR1 and CDR2 are SGHTA and FQGNSA. CDR3 length equals 16 residues. V was trimmed by 4 bases and J by 1 base, leaving 17 bases between them. In DNA form, the CDR3 reads TGTGCCAGCAGCTCTCCCGCGGGACGGAATTCCTACGAGCAGTACTTC. Translating it yields CASSSPAGRNSYEQYF.

The chain has TRBV12-3 or TRBV12-4 and TRBJ2-3, with 8 nucleotides matching TRBD1. V was clipped by 2 bases and J by 5 bases; unmatched bases: 6. This CDR3 is built from 15 residues. CDR3: CASSLWAGGEDTQYF. Here the CDR3 DNA reads TGTGCCAGCAGTTTATGGGCAGGGGGCGAAGATACGCAGTATTTT.

This clonotype was detected a few times. V and J are TRBV5-1 and TRBJ2-1; no clear D. The CDR3 is made up of 16 amino acids. From germline, CDR1 is SGHRS and CDR2 YFSETQ. Deletions cut 3 bases from V and 0 bases from J, with 13 bases between. In DNA form, the CDR3 reads TGCGCCAGCAGCTCTAGTAGCCTCCACTCCTACAATGAGCAGTTCTTC. Translation: CASSSSSLHSYNEQFF.

The rearrangement joins TRBV12-3 or TRBV12-4 to TRBJ1-2; no clear D gene. The CDR3 is 14 amino acids. V was clipped by 0 bases and J by 8 bases, with 13 bases between them. The CDR3 here is CASSLALGPAGYTF. CDR3 coding DNA: TGTGCCAGCAGTTTAGCGTTAGGTCCGGCGGGCTACACCTTC.

This clonotype occurred a few times. The J gene is TRBJ2-7, the V gene TRBV5-1, with a possible D match to TRBD1 (6 bases). V gave up 6 bases and J gave up 0 bases, with 19 bases separating them. The germline V gene encodes CDR1 SGHRS and CDR2 YFSETQ. The CDR3 has 16 amino acids. The CDR3 coding sequence is TGCGCCAGCAAAGCCAGGGGAGAGTTGGGCTCCTACGAGCAGTACTTC. As protein: CASKARGELGSYEQYF. Drawing the rest from reference TRBV5-1 and TRBJ2-7, the complete variable domain is KAGVTQTPRYLIKTRGQQVTLSCSPISGHRSVSWYQQTPGQGLQFLFEYFSETQRNKGNFPGRFSGRQFSNSRSEMNVSTLELGDSALYLCASKARGELGSYEQYFGPGTRLTVT.

This clonotype has only a few counts. The V and J genes are TRBV6-5 and TRBJ1-2; 7 bases align to TRBD1. Germline V gene data show CDR1 as MNHEY and CDR2 as SVGAGI. There are 15 residues in the CDR3. V was pared by 0 bases and J by 4 bases, with 5 bases of the junction left unmatched. The CDR3 spells CASSYSGQNVYGYTF. The CDR3 DNA reads TGTGCCAGCAGTTACTCGGGACAGAACGTCTATGGCTACACCTTC.

This chain links TRBV19 with TRBJ2-1, with 8 nucleotides matching TRBD1. The J segment lost 6 bases and the V segment lost 6 bases, leaving 7 bases of the junction unmatched. This CDR3 region has 14 residues. CDR1 is LNHDA and CDR2 is SQIVND in the germline V gene (reference sequence). The CDR3 sequence: CASREGQVVNEQFF. The DNA for the CDR3 is TGTGCCAGTAGGGAGGGACAGGTGGTCAATGAGCAGTTCTTC.

The V call is TRBV6-1, the J call TRBJ2-5, with D possibly being TRBD2 (5 bases). The CDR3 covers 17 residues. Germline assignment: CDR1 MNHNS and CDR2 SASEGT. The V end lost 6 bases, the J end lost 3 bases, and 23 bases lay between the germline ends. CDR3 sequence (DNA): TGTGCCAGCAGCAGGTCTTGGTTTTTGGCGGGCGAAGAGACCCAGTACTTC. As protein: CASSRSWFLAGEETQYF.

The rearrangement joins TRBV5-1 to TRBJ2-1; the match to TRBD2 covers 10 bases. The CDR3 is 15 residues long. CDR1 and CDR2 from the germline V gene are SGHRS and YFSETQ. V lost 1 base and J lost 6; bases outside the gene matches: 4. For the CDR3, the DNA is TGCGCCAGCAGCTTGATGGTAGCGGGGGGCAATGAGCAGTTCTTC. Protein: CASSLMVAGGNEQFF. The full variable domain, with the rest looked up from reference TRBV5-1 and TRBJ2-1, is KAGVTQTPRYLIKTRGQQVTLSCSPISGHRSVSWYQQTPGQGLQFLFEYFSETQRNKGNFPGRFSGRQFSNSRSEMNVSTLELGDSALYLCASSLMVAGGNEQFFGPGTRLTVL.

In this sample, this clonotype turned up a few times. The chain has TRBV10-3 and TRBJ2-3; 9 bases are shared with TRBD2. Losses at the gene ends were 0 bases for V and 0 bases for J; bases not matched to a gene: 7. The CDR3 consists of 18 residues. CDR1 is ENHRY and CDR2 is SYGVKD in the germline V gene. In DNA, the CDR3 is TGTGCCATCAGTGAGTCTTCTAGCGGGGTTCAAAGCACAGATACGCAGTATTTT. It is translated as CAISESSSGVQSTDTQYF.